This T cell receptor beta chain was identified during a study of T-cell memory formation after mild COVID-19. Whole-study findings and limits: Clones contracting day 15 to 85 were balanced CD4/CD8; later expanders leaned CD4+.

The ends were cut back, 10 bases at V and 3 bases at J, with 12 bases in the middle. Germline CDR1 SGHTA, CDR2 FQGNSA. This CDR3 contains 12 residues. In the case of this clonotype: Its antigen is not known.

TCRdb analysed the 5' RACE reads with MiXCR anew, one entry per CDR3 protein. The table includes about 350,000 distinct CDR3 sequences, roughly 13% detected once. The source of this sequence is a man younger than 35 who had mild COVID-19 (a few samples of this study predate the infection). Cell type and time point are not known. J is TRBJ1-1 and V is TRBV7-2; no clear D gene. Sequencing used PBMCs or a T cell subset sorted from them (not recorded which). The CDR3 DNA is TGTGCCAACTCCCTCGGGTACACTGAAGCTTTCTTT. Translating it yields CANSLGYTEAFF.